One sample yielded the 9 T cell receptor beta chains listed below, sequenced in a study of cytomegalovirus exposure and HLA in healthy donors (dated by TCRdb to the late 2010s). Receptor amplification or capture employed the immunoSEQ multiplex PCR assay. For the multiplex PCR, a mixture combining 60 forward primers for TCR Vbeta segments and 13 reverse primers for TCR Jbeta segments was used. Entries here come from immuneACCESS through TCRdb and include only in-frame sequences with V and J called. Some clones fail to appear in such tables; in the studies checked, an unresolved V gene covers under half of the shortfall, and the cause of the remainder is unknown. Recorded for this sample are 150,000 to 200,000 clones; approximately 72% of them occurred a single time. Jointly, the top ten make up roughly 2% of the sample. The specimen was PBMCs. All receptors derive from a female donor in good health and CMV-seronegative.

The chain couples TRBV9 to TRBJ1-1, with D perhaps matching TRBD1 (5 bases). Between the trimmed V and J ends, which lost 0 bases and 4 bases, there was a span of 10 bases. Germline V CDR1 and CDR2: SGDLS, YYNGEE. This CDR3 has 14 residues. The DNA of the CDR3 is TGTGCCAGCAGCGTAGATCGGGGGAGCACTGAAGCTTTCTTT. Residues: CASSVDRGSTEAFF.

The rearrangement joins TRBV6-5 to TRBJ2-7; D perhaps matches TRBD2 (5 bases). CDR3 length equals 15 residues. Trimming left V 6 bases short and J 3 bases short, with 18 bases between. Germline loops: CDR1 MNHEY, CDR2 SVGAGI. CDR3 protein: CASSIEPAAGYEQYF. CDR3 bases: TGTGCCAGCAGCATAGAACCCGCGGCGGGCTACGAGCAGTACTTC.

This clone occurred once. The V call is TRBV9, the J call TRBJ1-2, with D possibly TRBD1 on 5 matching bases. The CDR3 is 14 amino acids. The ends were cut back, 0 bases at V and 4 bases at J, with 10 bases in the middle. Per the germline V gene, CDR1 is SGDLS and CDR2 is YYNGEE. The chain's CDR3 is CASSVASRAYGYTF. The CDR3 nucleotides are TGTGCCAGCAGCGTAGCGTCCAGGGCCTATGGCTACACCTTC. The whole variable domain, filled in from reference TRBV9 and TRBJ1-2, reads DSGVTQTPKHLITATGQRVTLRCSPRSGDLSVYWYQQSLDQGLQFLIQYYNGEERAKGNILERFSAQQFPDLHSELNLSSLELGDSALYFCASSVASRAYGYTFGSGTRLTVV.

V is TRBV5-1 and J is TRBJ1-2; unclear D gene. Between the trimmed V and J ends, which lost 3 bases and 6 bases, there was a span of 15 bases. The CDR3 consists of 14 residues. Per germline, CDR1 SGHRS and CDR2 YFSETQ. The CDR3 region is CASSWNRGEDGYTF. In DNA, the CDR3 is TGCGCCAGCAGCTGGAACCGGGGAGAGGATGGCTACACCTTC.

The rearrangement links TRBV15 to TRBJ2-7, with TRBD1 identical over 7 bases. The CDR3 totals 13 residues. Trimming at V came to 9 bases and at J to 4 bases, leaving 9 bases not matched to a gene. The germline CDR1 and CDR2 sequences are LNHNV and YYDKDF (reference sequence). In DNA, the CDR3 is TGTGCCACGACTAAAAACAGGGGATACGAGCAGTACTTC. This gives the protein CATTKNRGYEQYF.

The chain uses TRBV7-2 and TRBJ1-5; D gene ambiguous. Germline V gene data show CDR1 as SGHTA and CDR2 as FQGNSA. V shed 1 base and J shed 6 bases, with 13 bases lying between them. The CDR3 is made up of 15 amino acids. In DNA form, the CDR3 reads TGTGCCAGCAGCTTAGACGTCCGGGATCCTCAGCCCCAGCATTTT. Its translation: CASSLDVRDPQPQHF.

This clone was seen once. V and J are TRBV11-2 and TRBJ1-1, with a weak D call TRBD1 (5 bases). In germline, CDR1 is SGHAT, CDR2 FQNNGV. CDR3 length: 15 amino acids. With 6 bases removed from V and 1 base from J, the gap between germline ends came to 15 bases. The DNA for the CDR3 is TGTGCCAGCAGGTTTAGCACAGGACCGAACACTGAAGCTTTCTTT. Protein product: CASRFSTGPNTEAFF.

The CDR3 sequence: CASSDPLGRRAADTQYF. DNA for the CDR3: TGTGCCAGCAGTGACCCCCTAGGGAGGAGGGCTGCAGATACGCAGTATTTT. The V and J genes are TRBV6-1 and TRBJ2-3; weak D call: TRBD2 (6 bases). V lost 3 bases to trimming and J lost 4 bases, with 20 bases between them. CDR3 size: 17 residues. Germline CDR1 is MNHNS and CDR2 is SASEGT.

In this sample, this clone turned up a few times. This chain joins TRBV7-3 and TRBJ1-3; D might be TRBD1 (6 bases). CDR1 and CDR2 (germline): SGHTA, FQGTGA. This CDR3 comprises 15 residues. V was shortened by 4 bases and J by 0 bases, with 10 bases between the two germline ends. This chain's CDR3 is CASSSRGGSGNTIYF. CDR3 nucleotide sequence: TGTGCCAGCAGCTCCAGAGGGGGCTCTGGAAACACCATATATTTT.